This TCR beta chain was observed in a study of blood T cell repertoires in COVID-19 (dated by TCRdb to about 2020). As for the study more broadly: Samples from collaborators originated in the United States, Italy and Spain and spanned both the acute and convalescent phases of COVID-19. Nearly every sample came with metadata listing a de-identified subject ID, COVID-19 status, age in years and sex. The repertoires were released in a freely available public database intended as a resource for research on the immune response to SARS-CoV-2. Samples came from the ongoing ImmuneRACE study (first 160 participants) plus 1,254 subjects from 6 global collaborators. The material from the prospective study consisted of cDNA or gDNA derived from T cells, B-cell-depleted T cells, or PBMCs. Where available, HLA class I and class II types were obtained from metadata supplied by the sample provider rather than from assay-based typing. Subjects who had been exposed to COVID-19, were actively infected with it, or had recovered from it provided the deeply sampled blood TCRbeta repertoires that made up the dataset. General conclusions and limits of the study: How much clinical and demographic metadata was included differed by source and by participant, and the metadata was provided uncurated.

TCRbeta CDR3 regions were amplified from genomic DNA by means of the immunoSEQ Assay, a bias-controlled multiplex PCR. Per the original workflow: The number of nucleated cells in each sample was estimated from the amplification of reference gene primers within the assay. To quantify the absolute abundance of each unique TCRbeta CDR3 rearrangement, sequence reads were collapsed and filtered. For each sample, productive Simpson clonality was calculated as the square root of Simpson's diversity index across productive rearrangements. TCRdb retrieved this table from immuneACCESS and kept in-frame rearrangements only. Not all clones are present; in checked studies, unresolved V genes account for under half, and no reason is known for the remainder. For V, J and clone size, that table is used; D and trimming come from the DNA. For this sample there are 220,000 or so clones; around nine tenths appear just once. 5.5% to 6.5% of the sample is in the top ten clones.

Including cysteine and phenylalanine, the CDR3 has 14 amino acids. Of the read, only the CDR3 DNA is kept; its 42 bases are in frame from base 1. Taken from the germline V gene, the CDR1 and CDR2 loops are MNHEY and SVGAGI. V sheds 3 bases and J sheds 2 bases, leaving 11 bases between their ends. With regard to this clone: What antigen it recognizes has not been identified. Base qualities are not recorded, but no much larger clone differs from it by a single base.

A second Seattle source provided samples from volunteer blood donors who had recovered from COVID-19. Collaborating institutions collected whole blood in K2EDTA tubes following their own protocols. For TCRbeta analysis, collaborators shipped samples in one of three forms: frozen whole blood, isolated PBMCs, or DNA extracted from either of those sample types. The receptor's source is a man aged 55 to 69 who had recovered from COVID-19. Here the chain combines TRBV6-5 and TRBJ2-7; a tentative D call is TRBD1 (5 bases match). The sample consisted of peripheral blood. At the DNA level, the sequence is TGTGCCAGCAGTTATGGGCAGGGCGCCTACGAGCAGTACTTC. Translated, this gives CASSYGQGAYEQYF.